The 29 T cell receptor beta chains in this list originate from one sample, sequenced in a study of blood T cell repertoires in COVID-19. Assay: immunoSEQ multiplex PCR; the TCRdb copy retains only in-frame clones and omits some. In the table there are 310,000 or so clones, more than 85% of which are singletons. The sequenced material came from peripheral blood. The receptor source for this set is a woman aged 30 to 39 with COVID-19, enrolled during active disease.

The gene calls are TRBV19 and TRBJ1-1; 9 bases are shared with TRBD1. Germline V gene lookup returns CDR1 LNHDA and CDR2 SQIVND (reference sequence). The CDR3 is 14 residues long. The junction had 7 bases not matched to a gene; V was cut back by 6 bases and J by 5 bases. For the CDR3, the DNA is TGTGCCAGTAGCCGGACAGGGGCGAGGACTGAAGCTTTCTTT. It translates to CASSRTGARTEAFF.

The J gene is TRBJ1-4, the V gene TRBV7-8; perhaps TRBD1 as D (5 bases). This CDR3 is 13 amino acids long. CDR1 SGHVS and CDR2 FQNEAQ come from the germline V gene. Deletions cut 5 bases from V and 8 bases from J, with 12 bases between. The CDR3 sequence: CASSRPGLEKLFF. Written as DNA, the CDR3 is TGTGCCAGCAGCCGTCCAGGGCTCGAAAAACTGTTTTTT.

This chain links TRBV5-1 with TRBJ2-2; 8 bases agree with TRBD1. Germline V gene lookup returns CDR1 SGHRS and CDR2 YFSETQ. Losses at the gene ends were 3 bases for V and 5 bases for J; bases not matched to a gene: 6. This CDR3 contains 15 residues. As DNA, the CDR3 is TGCGCCAGCAGCTATCCCAGGGGGCAGACCGGGGAGCTGTTTTTT. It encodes CASSYPRGQTGELFF.

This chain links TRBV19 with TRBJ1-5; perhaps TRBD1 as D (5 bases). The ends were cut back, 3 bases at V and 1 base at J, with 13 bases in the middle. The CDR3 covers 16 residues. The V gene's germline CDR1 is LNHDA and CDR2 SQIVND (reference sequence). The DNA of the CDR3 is TGTGCCAGTAGTATTAGCGGGGGTAGGAGCAATCAGCCCCAGCATTTT. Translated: CASSISGGRSNQPQHF.

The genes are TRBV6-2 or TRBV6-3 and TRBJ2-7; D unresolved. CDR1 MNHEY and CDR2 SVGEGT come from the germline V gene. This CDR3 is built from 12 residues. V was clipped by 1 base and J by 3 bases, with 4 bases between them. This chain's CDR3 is CASSYYSYEQYF. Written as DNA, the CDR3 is TGTGCCAGCAGTTACTACAGCTACGAGCAGTACTTC.

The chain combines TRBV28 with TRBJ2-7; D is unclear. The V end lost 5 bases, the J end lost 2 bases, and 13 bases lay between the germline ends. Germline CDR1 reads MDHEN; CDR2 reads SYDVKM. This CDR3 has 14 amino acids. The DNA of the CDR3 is TGTGCCAGCAGTATCGACCCAACTACCTACGAGCAGTACTTC. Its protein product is CASSIDPTTYEQYF.

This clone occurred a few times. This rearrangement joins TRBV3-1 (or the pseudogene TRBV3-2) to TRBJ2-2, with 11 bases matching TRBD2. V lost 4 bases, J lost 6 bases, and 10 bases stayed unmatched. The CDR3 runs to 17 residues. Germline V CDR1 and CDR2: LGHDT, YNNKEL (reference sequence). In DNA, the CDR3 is TGTGCCAGCAGCCCCAAGGGGAGTAGCGGGAGGGCCGGGGAGCTGTTTTTT. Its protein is CASSPKGSSGRAGELFF.

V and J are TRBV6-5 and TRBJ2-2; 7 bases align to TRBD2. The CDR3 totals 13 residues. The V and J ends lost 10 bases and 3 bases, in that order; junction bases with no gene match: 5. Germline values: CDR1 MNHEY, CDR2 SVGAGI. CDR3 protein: CATSGRDTGELFF. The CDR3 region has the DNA TGTGCCACCTCGGGGAGGGACACCGGGGAGCTGTTTTTT.

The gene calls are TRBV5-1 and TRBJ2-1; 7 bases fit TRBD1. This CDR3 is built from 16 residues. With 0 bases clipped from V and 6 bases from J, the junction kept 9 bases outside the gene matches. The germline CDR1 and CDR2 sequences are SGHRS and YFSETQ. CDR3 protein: CASSLGATGSGNEQFF. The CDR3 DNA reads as TGCGCCAGCAGCTTGGGGGCGACAGGGTCAGGCAATGAGCAGTTCTTC.

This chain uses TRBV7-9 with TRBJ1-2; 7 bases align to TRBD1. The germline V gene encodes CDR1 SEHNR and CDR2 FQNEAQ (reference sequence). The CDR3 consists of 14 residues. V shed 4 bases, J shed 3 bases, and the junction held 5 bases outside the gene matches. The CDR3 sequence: CASSSGQYHYGYTF. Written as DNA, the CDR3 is TGTGCCAGCAGCTCGGGACAGTACCACTATGGCTACACCTTC. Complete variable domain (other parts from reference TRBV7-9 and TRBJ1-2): DTGVSQNPRHKITKRGQNVTFRCDPISEHNRLYWYRQTLGQGPEFLTYFQNEAQLEKSRLLSDRFSAERPKGSFSTLEIQRTEQGDSAMYLCASSSGQYHYGYTFGSGTRLTVV.

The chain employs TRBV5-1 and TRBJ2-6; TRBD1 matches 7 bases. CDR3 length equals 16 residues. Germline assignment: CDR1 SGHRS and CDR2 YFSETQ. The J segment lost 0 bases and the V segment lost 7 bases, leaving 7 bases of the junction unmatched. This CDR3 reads CASAQQGNSGANVLTF. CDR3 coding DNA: TGCGCCAGCGCCCAACAGGGGAACTCTGGGGCCAACGTCCTGACTTTC.

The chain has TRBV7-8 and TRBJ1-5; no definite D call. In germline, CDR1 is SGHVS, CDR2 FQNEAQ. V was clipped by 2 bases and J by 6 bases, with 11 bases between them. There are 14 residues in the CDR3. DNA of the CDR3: TGTGCCAGCAGCTTATCGGCTAGCGTTCAGCCCCAGCATTTT. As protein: CASSLSASVQPQHF.

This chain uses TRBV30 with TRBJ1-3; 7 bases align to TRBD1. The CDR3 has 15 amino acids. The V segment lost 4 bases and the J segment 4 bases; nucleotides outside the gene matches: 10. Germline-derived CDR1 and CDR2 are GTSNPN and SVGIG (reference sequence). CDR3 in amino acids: CAWIGGGPRGNTIYF. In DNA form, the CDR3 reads TGTGCCTGGATCGGAGGGGGCCCACGGGGAAACACCATATATTTT. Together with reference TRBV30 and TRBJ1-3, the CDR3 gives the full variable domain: SQTIHQWPATLVQPVGSPLSLECTVEGTSNPNLYWYRQAAGRGLQLLFYSVGIGQISSEVPQNLSASRPQDRQFILSSKKLLLSDSGFYLCAWIGGGPRGNTIYFGEGSWLTVV.

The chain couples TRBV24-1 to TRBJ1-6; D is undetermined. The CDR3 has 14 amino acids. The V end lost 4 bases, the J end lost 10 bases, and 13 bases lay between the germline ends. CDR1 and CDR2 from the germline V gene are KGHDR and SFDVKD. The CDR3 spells CATSEERQGSPLHF. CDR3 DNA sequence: TGTGCCACCAGTGAAGAGCGTCAAGGCTCACCCCTCCACTTT.

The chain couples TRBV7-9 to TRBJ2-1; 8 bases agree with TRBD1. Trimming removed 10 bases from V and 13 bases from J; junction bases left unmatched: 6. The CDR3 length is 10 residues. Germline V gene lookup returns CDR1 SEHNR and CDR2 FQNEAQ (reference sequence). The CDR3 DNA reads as TGTGCCATCGATGGACAGGGTCAGTTCTTC. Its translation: CAIDGQGQFF.

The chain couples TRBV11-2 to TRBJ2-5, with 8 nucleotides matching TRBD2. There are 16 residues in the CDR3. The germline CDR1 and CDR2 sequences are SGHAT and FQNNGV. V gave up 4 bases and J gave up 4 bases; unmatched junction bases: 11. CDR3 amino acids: CASSSGGSGIGETQYF. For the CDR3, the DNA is TGTGCCAGCAGCTCGGGAGGTAGCGGGATAGGAGAGACCCAGTACTTC.

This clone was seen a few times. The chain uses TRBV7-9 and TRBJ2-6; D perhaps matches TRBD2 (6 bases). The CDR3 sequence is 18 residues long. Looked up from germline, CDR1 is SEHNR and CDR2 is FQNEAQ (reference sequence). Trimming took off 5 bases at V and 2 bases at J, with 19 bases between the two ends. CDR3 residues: CASSRQEGLKPGANVLTF. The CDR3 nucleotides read TGTGCCAGCAGCCGCCAGGAGGGGTTAAAGCCTGGGGCCAACGTCCTGACTTTC.

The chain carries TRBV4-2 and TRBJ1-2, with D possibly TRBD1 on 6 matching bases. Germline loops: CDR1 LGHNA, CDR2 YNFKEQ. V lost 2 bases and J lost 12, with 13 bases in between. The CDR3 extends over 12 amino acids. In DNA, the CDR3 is TGTGCCAGCAGCCAACTTACAGGGCAAAACACCTTC. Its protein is CASSQLTGQNTF.

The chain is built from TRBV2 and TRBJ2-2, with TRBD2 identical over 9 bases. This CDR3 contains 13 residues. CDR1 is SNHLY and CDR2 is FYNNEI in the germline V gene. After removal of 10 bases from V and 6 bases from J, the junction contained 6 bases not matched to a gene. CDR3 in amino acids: CATREREAGELFF. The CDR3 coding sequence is TGTGCCACCAGGGAGCGGGAGGCCGGGGAGCTGTTTTTT.

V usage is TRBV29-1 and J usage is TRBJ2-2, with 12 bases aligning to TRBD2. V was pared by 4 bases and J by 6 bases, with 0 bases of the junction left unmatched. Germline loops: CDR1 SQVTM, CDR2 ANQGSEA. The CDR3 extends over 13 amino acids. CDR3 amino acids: CSVGLAGAGELFF. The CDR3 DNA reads TGCAGCGTTGGACTAGCGGGAGCCGGGGAGCTGTTTTTT.

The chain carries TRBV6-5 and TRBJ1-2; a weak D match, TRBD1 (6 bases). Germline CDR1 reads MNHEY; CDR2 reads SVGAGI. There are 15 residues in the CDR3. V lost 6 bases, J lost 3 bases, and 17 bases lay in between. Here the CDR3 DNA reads TGTGCCAGCAGGGGTGGCAGGGGATTTGACTATGGCTACACCTTC. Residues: CASRGGRGFDYGYTF.

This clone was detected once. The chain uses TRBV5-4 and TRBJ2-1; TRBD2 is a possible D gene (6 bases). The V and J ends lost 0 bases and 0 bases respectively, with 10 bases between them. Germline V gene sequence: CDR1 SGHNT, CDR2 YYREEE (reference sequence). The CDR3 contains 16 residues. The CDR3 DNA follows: TGTGCCAGCAGCTTGGCGGGAGAAAGCTCCTACAATGAGCAGTTCTTC. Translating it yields CASSLAGESSYNEQFF.

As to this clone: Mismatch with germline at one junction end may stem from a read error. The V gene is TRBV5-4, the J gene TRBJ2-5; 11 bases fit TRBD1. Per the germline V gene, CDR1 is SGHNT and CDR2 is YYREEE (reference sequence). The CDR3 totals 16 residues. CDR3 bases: TGTGCCAGCAGCAAGGATCCGGGACAGGGGGAAGAGGCCCAGTACTTC. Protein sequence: CASSKDPGQGEEAQYF.

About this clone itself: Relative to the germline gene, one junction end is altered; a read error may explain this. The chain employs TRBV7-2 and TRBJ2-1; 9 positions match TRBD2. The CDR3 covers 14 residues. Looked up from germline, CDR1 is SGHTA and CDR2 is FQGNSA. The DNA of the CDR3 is TGTGCCAACAGCAGGGGCGGGAGGGGAAATGAGCAGTTCTTC. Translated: CANSRGGRGNEQFF.

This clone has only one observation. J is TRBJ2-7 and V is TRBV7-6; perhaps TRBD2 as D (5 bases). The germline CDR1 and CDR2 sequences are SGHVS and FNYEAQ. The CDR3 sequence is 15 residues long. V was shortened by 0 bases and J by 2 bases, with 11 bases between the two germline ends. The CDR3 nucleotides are TGTGCCAGCAGCTTAGCGACGGTCGGGACCTACGAGCAGTACTTC. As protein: CASSLATVGTYEQYF.

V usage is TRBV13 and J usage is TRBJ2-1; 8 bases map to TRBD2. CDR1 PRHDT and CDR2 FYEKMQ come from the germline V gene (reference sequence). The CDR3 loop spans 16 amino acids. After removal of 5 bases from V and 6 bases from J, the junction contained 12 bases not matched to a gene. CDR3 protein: CASSPFERELFNEQFF. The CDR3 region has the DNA TGTGCCAGCAGCCCTTTTGAGCGGGAGCTTTTCAATGAGCAGTTCTTC.

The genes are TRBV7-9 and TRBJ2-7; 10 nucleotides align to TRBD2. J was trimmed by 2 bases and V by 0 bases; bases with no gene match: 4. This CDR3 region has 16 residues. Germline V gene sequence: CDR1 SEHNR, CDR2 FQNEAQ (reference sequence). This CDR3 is CASSLAGAGGPYEQYF. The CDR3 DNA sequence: TGTGCCAGCAGCTTAGCGGGAGCGGGAGGGCCCTACGAGCAGTACTTC. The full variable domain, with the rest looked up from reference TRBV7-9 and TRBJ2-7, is DTGVSQNPRHKITKRGQNVTFRCDPISEHNRLYWYRQTLGQGPEFLTYFQNEAQLEKSRLLSDRFSAERPKGSFSTLEIQRTEQGDSAMYLCASSLAGAGGPYEQYFGPGTRLTVT.

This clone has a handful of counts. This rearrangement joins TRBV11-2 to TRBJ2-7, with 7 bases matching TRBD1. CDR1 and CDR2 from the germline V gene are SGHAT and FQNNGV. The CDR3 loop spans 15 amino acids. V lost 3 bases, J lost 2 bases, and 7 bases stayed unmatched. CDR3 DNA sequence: TGTGCCAGCAGCTTCACCTCCGGACAGGCCTACGAGCAGTACTTC. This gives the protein CASSFTSGQAYEQYF.

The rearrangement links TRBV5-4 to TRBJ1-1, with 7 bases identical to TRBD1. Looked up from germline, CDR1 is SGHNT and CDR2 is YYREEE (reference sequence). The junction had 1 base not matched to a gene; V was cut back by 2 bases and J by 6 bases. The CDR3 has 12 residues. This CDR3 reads CASSFQGAEAFF. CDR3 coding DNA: TGTGCCAGCAGCTTTCAGGGGGCTGAAGCTTTCTTT.